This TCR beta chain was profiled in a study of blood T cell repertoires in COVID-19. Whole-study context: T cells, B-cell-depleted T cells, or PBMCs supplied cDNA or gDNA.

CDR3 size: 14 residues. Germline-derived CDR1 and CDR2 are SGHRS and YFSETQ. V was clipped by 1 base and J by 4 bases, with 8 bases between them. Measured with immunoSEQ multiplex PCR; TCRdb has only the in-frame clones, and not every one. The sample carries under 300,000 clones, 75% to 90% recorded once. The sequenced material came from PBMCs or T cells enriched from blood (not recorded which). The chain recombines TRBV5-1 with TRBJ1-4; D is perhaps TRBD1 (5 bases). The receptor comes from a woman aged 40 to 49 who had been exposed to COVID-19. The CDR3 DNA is TGCGCCAGCAGCTTGAGCGGGGGTAATGAAAAACTGTTTTTT. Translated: CASSLSGGNEKLFF.